Presented here are 27 T cell receptor beta chains from one specimen sequenced in a study of regulatory T cells in long-lasting Graves disease (dated by TCRdb to 2020 to 2023). Receptor amplification or capture employed multiplex PCR. The sequencing machine was an Illumina HiSeq 4000. To build TCR beta libraries, CDR3 regions were amplified by Arm-PCR using iRepertoire HTBI primers. The public reads were quality trimmed at Q25 with fastp and then assembled into clones with MiXCR by TCRdb, keeping productive beta chains. Each entry is one CDR3 protein sequence, shown with its most common DNA and genes. Counted in this sample were fewer than 400,000 distinct CDR3 sequences; approximately 20% of them appeared once. The top ten clonotypes cover around 37% of the sample. The time point label, as the study defines it: newly diagnosed GD, antithyroid drugs for less than 3 months. RNA was extracted from PBMCs in TRIzol for both TCR sequencing and RNA sequencing.

The specimen was peripheral blood mononuclear cells (PBMCs), collected at new diagnosis, from a patient treated with antithyroid drugs. The receptors derive from a female donor with Graves disease.

The chain carries TRBV7-6 and TRBJ1-1; no definite D call. V was pared by 2 bases and J by 3 bases, with 13 bases between. CDR1 and CDR2 (germline): SGHVS, FNYEAQ. CDR3 length: 15 amino acids. The CDR3 DNA is TGTGCCAGCAGCTTATTTCCAGGCCCGGACACTGAAGCTTTCTTT. Translating gives CASSLFPGPDTEAFF.

This clonotype was found many times. The chain links TRBV30 to TRBJ1-2, with TRBD1 as a possible D gene (6 bases). In germline, CDR1 is GTSNPN, CDR2 SVGIG (reference sequence). The CDR3 has 11 amino acids. With 5 bases removed from V and 8 bases from J, the gap between germline ends came to 12 bases. The CDR3 DNA follows: TGTGCCTGGCTCAGGGGTGACGGCTACACCTTC. Its translation: CAWLRGDGYTF.

This clonotype was seen ten or more times. The rearrangement links TRBV7-9 to TRBJ2-1; 9 positions match TRBD2. CDR1 and CDR2 (germline): SEHNR, FQNEAQ (reference sequence). The ends lost 3 bases at V and 4 bases at J; junction bases unmatched: 4. The CDR3 has 15 residues. CDR3 nucleotides: TGTGCCAGCAGCTTCGGGACTAGCAGATACAATGAGCAGTTCTTC. Its translation: CASSFGTSRYNEQFF.

This clonotype was detected many times. The chain recombines TRBV27 with TRBJ1-2, with D possibly TRBD1 on 6 matching bases. Germline V CDR1 and CDR2: MNHEY, SMNVEV (reference sequence). This CDR3 comprises 15 residues. V lost 3 bases and J 4 bases, leaving 15 bases between the germline ends. CDR3 sequence reads: CASSLGGGAGYGYTF. DNA for the CDR3: TGTGCCAGCAGTTTGGGGGGGGGCGCAGGCTATGGCTACACCTTC.

This clonotype was detected many times. The chain couples TRBV28 to TRBJ1-6; 7 bases are a match to TRBD1. CDR3 length: 15 amino acids. V shed 6 bases and J 4 bases; nucleotides not matched to a gene: 6. Germline CDR1 and CDR2: MDHEN and SYDVKM. The CDR3 protein is CASSRDRKYNSPLHF. DNA of the CDR3: TGTGCCAGCAGCCGGGACAGAAAATATAATTCACCCCTCCACTTT.

The table lists this clonotype with a count of one. The rearrangement uses TRBV28 and TRBJ2-3; TRBD2 matches at 10 bases. From germline, CDR1 is MDHEN and CDR2 SYDVKM. Losses at the gene ends were 5 bases for V and 1 base for J; bases not matched to a gene: 9. The length of the CDR3 is 17 residues. The CDR3 DNA is TGTGCCAGCAGTGCTCCATTTCTAGCGGGAGGCACAGATACGCAGTATTTT. Protein product: CASSAPFLAGGTDTQYF.

This clonotype has a count of ten or more. J is TRBJ2-1 and V is TRBV11-3; 8 nucleotides agree with TRBD2. Germline CDR1 is SGHNT and CDR2 is YENEEA. With V trimmed by 5 bases and J by 1 base, 13 bases remained unmatched. The CDR3 spans 18 residues. The CDR3 coding sequence is TGTGCCAGCAGCCCCAGGGGTAGCGGGACTAAATCCTACAATGAGCAGTTCTTC. This gives the protein CASSPRGSGTKSYNEQFF.

This clonotype was counted between two and nine times. V usage is TRBV4-1 and J usage is TRBJ1-2; 7 nucleotides agree with TRBD1. After removal of 1 base from V and 3 bases from J, the junction contained 5 bases not matched to a gene. Germline V gene lookup returns CDR1 MGHRA and CDR2 YSYEKL. The CDR3 extends over 15 amino acids. The CDR3 bases are TGCGCCAGCAGCCAAGGGGAGGGGGCAGACTATGGCTACACCTTC. This gives the protein CASSQGEGADYGYTF.

The genes are TRBV10-3 and TRBJ1-1; weak D call: TRBD1 (6 bases). The CDR3 sequence is 15 residues long. Between the trimmed V and J ends, which lost 0 bases and 1 base, there was a span of 9 bases. The germline V gene encodes CDR1 ENHRY and CDR2 SYGVKD. CDR3 nucleotide sequence: TGTGCCATCAGTGAGTCGGAGACAGGGAACACTGAAGCTTTCTTT. Its translation is CAISESETGNTEAFF.

This clonotype has just a few counts. As DNA, the CDR3 is TGTGCCAGTAGTATAGGATGGCTGACCACCGGGGAGCTGTTTTTT. This codes for CASSIGWLTTGELFF. The chain recombines TRBV19 with TRBJ2-2; unclear D gene. Germline V gene data show CDR1 as LNHDA and CDR2 as SQIVND (reference sequence). Trimming took off 1 base at V and 4 bases at J, with 10 bases between the two ends. This CDR3 spans 15 amino acids.

This clonotype was observed many times. This chain links TRBV20-1 with TRBJ2-7; 10 positions agree with TRBD2. V shed 0 bases, J shed 5 bases, and the junction held 13 bases outside the gene matches. This CDR3 contains 17 residues. CDR1 is DFQATT, CDR2 SNEGSKA, per germline (reference sequence). CDR3 loop: CSARDRSLAGDWNEQYF. DNA for the CDR3: TGCAGTGCTAGAGATCGTAGTCTAGCGGGAGATTGGAACGAGCAGTACTTC.

The sample holds many counts of this clonotype. The chain recombines TRBV12-5 with TRBJ2-5; 7 bases align to TRBD1. CDR1 and CDR2 from the germline V gene are LGHNT and FRNRAP. Trimming removed 0 bases from V and 2 bases from J; junction bases left unmatched: 0. The CDR3 totals 14 residues. The CDR3 loop reads CASGLVGQQETQYF. CDR3 nucleotides: TGTGCTAGTGGTTTGGTGGGACAGCAAGAGACCCAGTACTTC.

This clonotype was observed at least ten times. V is TRBV5-1 and J is TRBJ2-1; D is ambiguous. Trimming removed 1 base from V and 5 bases from J, with 4 bases in between. Per the germline V gene, CDR1 is SGHRS and CDR2 is YFSETQ. This CDR3 region has 12 residues. CDR3 in amino acids: CASSLTDNEQFF. The CDR3 DNA is TGCGCCAGCAGCTTGACAGACAATGAGCAGTTCTTC.

This sequence joins TRBV27 and TRBJ2-7; D possibly matches TRBD1 or TRBD2 (5 bases each). The germline V gene has CDR1 MNHEY and CDR2 SMNVEV (reference sequence). The CDR3 runs to 12 residues. Trimming left V 8 bases short and J 4 bases short, with 12 bases between. The CDR3 reads CASRDQPYEQYF. The CDR3 nucleotides are TGTGCCAGCCGGGACCAACCTTACGAGCAGTACTTC.

This sequence joins TRBV5-1 and TRBJ2-7; a possible D gene is TRBD1 (5 bases). CDR1 is SGHRS and CDR2 is YFSETQ in the germline V gene. The CDR3 is 12 amino acids. Trimming removed 4 bases at V and 8 bases at J, with 13 bases between. This CDR3 is CASSPDSEQQYF. In DNA, the CDR3 is TGCGCCAGCAGCCCCGACAGCGAGCAGCAGTACTTC.

Only a few counts were recorded for this clonotype. The CDR3 is CSAREVGRRAYGSYNEQFF. CDR3 in DNA: TGCAGTGCTAGAGAGGTAGGAAGGCGGGCCTACGGCTCCTACAATGAGCAGTTCTTC. The chain employs TRBV20-1 and TRBJ2-1; TRBD2 might be the D (5 bases). The germline V gene encodes CDR1 DFQATT and CDR2 SNEGSKA (reference sequence). The germline V and J ends were trimmed by 0 bases and 0 bases, with 21 bases remaining between them. This CDR3 is built from 19 residues.

This clonotype was seen at least ten times. The chain is built from TRBV28 and TRBJ1-2; D is uncertain. Trimming cost V 6 bases and J 2 bases, with 10 bases left between them. CDR3 size: 13 residues. The germline V gene encodes CDR1 MDHEN and CDR2 SYDVKM. This CDR3 reads CASRLHENYGYTF. DNA for the CDR3: TGTGCCAGCAGGTTACACGAAAACTATGGCTACACCTTC.

This clonotype showed up many times. This chain uses TRBV12-3 or TRBV12-4 with TRBJ1-2; D might be TRBD1 (5 bases). V dropped 6 bases and J dropped 5 bases, with 13 bases sitting between them. This CDR3 contains 13 residues. The CDR3 DNA is TGTGCCAGCAGCGCGGGGACGATATATGGCTACACCTTC. Translation: CASSAGTIYGYTF.

The chain has TRBV20-1 and TRBJ2-7; D is perhaps TRBD2 (6 bases). Germline V gene lookup returns CDR1 DFQATT and CDR2 SNEGSKA (reference sequence). The CDR3 consists of 14 residues. Trimming shortened V by 5 bases and J by 0 bases, and 14 bases separated the two germline ends. DNA for the CDR3: TGCAGTGCTGGACATGGACTAAACTCCTACGAGCAGTACTTC. Translation: CSAGHGLNSYEQYF.

A remark on this clonotype: At one of its ends the junction is not consistent with the germline gene, which may arise from a read error. DNA for the CDR3: TGTGCCACCAGTCCCACGGATACCTACGAGCAGTACTTC. Its translation: CATSPTDTYEQYF. The V call is TRBV10-3, the J call TRBJ2-7; D remains unclear. From germline, CDR1 is ENHRY and CDR2 SYGVKD. There are 13 residues in the CDR3.

Only a few counts were recorded for this clonotype. A single base separates this from a much larger clone, so it may be a read error. The chain recombines TRBV28 with TRBJ1-3, with a weak D call TRBD1 (5 bases). Per the germline V gene, CDR1 is MDHEN and CDR2 is SYDVKM. CDR3 length: 11 residues. Trimming cost V 4 bases and J 8 bases, with 6 bases left between them. The CDR3 is CASSWGDTIYF. The CDR3 DNA is TGTGCCAGCAGTTGGGGCGACACCATATATTTT.

This clonotype showed up many times. This chain connects TRBV7-9 to TRBJ2-5, with TRBD2 matching 10 bases. The length of the CDR3 is 16 residues. CDR1 and CDR2 from the germline V gene are SEHNR and FQNEAQ (reference sequence). The V segment lost 5 bases and the J segment 5 bases; nucleotides outside the gene matches: 11. The CDR3 nucleotides read TGTGCCAGCAGCCGAGGCAGGCTGGGACTAGCGGAGACCCAGTACTTC. Translation gives CASSRGRLGLAETQYF.

This clonotype was seen many times. This CDR3 is CASSPQTVFTDTQYF. The DNA of the CDR3 is TGCGCCAGCAGCCCGCAGACAGTTTTCACAGATACGCAGTATTTT. V usage is TRBV5-1 and J usage is TRBJ2-3; D possibly corresponds to TRBD1 (5 bases). V was shortened by 4 bases and J by 2 bases, with 14 bases between the two germline ends. The CDR3 is 15 amino acids. CDR1 is SGHRS and CDR2 is YFSETQ in the germline V gene.

The gene calls are TRBV7-9 and TRBJ1-2, with D perhaps TRBD1 (5 bases). Trimming took 9 bases from V and 7 from J, leaving 24 bases between them. The CDR3 totals 15 residues. The germline V gene encodes CDR1 SEHNR and CDR2 FQNEAQ (reference sequence). CDR3 DNA: TGTGCCAGTACACTGGTGTTGGGGGGTGATAGTGGCTACACCTTC. Protein sequence: CASTLVLGGDSGYTF.

Ten or more counts support this clonotype. An end of the junction does not agree with germline; a read error may underlie this. The chain combines TRBV5-1 with TRBJ2-2; a possible D gene is TRBD1 (5 bases). Germline CDR1 and CDR2: SGHRS and YFSETQ. This CDR3 has 13 amino acids. The CDR3 DNA reads TGTGCCAGCAGCTTGGAAGGGGCCGGGGAGCTGTTTTTT. This translates into CASSLEGAGELFF. Using reference TRBV5-1 and TRBJ2-2 for the parts outside the CDR3, the full variable domain is KAGVTQTPRYLIKTRGQQVTLSCSPISGHRSVSWYQQTPGQGLQFLFEYFSETQRNKGNFPGRFSGRQFSNSRSEMNVSTLELGDSALYLCASSLEGAGELFFGEGSRLTVL.

To note about this clonotype: A much larger clone differs by one base, so this may be a read error. This rearrangement joins TRBV4-2 to TRBJ2-1; 7 nucleotides line up with TRBD2. J gave up 10 bases and V 3 bases, and 12 bases lay outside the gene matches. The length of the CDR3 is 15 residues. Germline lookup yields CDR1 LGHNA and CDR2 YNFKEQ. Written as DNA, the CDR3 is TGTGCCAGCAGCCATAGTACGGGACGGGACTACGAGCAGTTCTTC. Its translation: CASSHSTGRDYEQFF.

This clonotype was recorded many times. The rearrangement uses TRBV13 and TRBJ2-7, with D perhaps being TRBD1 or TRBD2 (5 bases each). Trimming took 6 bases from V and 3 from J, leaving 18 bases between them. The CDR3 has 15 amino acids. The V gene's germline CDR1 is PRHDT and CDR2 FYEKMQ (reference sequence). For the CDR3, the DNA is TGTGCCAGCAGTTTACTTGGGACCTCTATCTACGAGCAGTACTTC. This codes for CASSLLGTSIYEQYF.